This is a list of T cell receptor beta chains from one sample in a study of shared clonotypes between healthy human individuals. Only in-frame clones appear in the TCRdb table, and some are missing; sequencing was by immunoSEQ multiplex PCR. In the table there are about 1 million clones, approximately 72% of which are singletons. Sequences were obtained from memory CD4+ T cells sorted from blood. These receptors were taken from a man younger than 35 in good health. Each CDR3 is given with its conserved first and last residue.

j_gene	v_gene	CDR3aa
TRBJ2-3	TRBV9	CASSPRLSLTDTQYF
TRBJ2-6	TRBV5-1	CASSLGVGGANVLTF
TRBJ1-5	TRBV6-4	CASSQESNQPQHF
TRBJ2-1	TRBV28	CASTTRWDEQFF
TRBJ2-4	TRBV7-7	CASSRGYHIQYF
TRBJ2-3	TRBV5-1	CASSLAGQRALGTDTQYF
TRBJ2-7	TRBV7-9	CASSFGTSGGIPYEQYF
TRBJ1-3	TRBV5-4	CASSSRQGPSGNTIYF
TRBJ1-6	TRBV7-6	CASSLGTWDNSPLHF
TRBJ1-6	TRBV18	CASSPRGEDSPLHF
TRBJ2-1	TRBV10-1	CASSANSYYNEQFF
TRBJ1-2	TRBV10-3	CAISESTGYGYTF
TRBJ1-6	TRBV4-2	CASSQDVRNSPLHF
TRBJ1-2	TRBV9	CASSVDPSGNYGYTF
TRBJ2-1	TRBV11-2	CASSHGGLAGQLVGEQFF
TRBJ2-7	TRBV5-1	CASSSGRPSDEQYF
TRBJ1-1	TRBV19	CASSRTRNTEAFF
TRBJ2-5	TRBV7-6	CASSLVSWGSETQYF
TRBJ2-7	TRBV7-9	CASSTSNYEQYF
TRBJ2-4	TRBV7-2	CASSYLQAQGAIKNIQYF
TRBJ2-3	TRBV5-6	CASSLEGGGSTDTQYF
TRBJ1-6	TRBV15	CATSRRPDRDNSPLHF
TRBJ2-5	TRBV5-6	CASSYLGLAGYQETQYF